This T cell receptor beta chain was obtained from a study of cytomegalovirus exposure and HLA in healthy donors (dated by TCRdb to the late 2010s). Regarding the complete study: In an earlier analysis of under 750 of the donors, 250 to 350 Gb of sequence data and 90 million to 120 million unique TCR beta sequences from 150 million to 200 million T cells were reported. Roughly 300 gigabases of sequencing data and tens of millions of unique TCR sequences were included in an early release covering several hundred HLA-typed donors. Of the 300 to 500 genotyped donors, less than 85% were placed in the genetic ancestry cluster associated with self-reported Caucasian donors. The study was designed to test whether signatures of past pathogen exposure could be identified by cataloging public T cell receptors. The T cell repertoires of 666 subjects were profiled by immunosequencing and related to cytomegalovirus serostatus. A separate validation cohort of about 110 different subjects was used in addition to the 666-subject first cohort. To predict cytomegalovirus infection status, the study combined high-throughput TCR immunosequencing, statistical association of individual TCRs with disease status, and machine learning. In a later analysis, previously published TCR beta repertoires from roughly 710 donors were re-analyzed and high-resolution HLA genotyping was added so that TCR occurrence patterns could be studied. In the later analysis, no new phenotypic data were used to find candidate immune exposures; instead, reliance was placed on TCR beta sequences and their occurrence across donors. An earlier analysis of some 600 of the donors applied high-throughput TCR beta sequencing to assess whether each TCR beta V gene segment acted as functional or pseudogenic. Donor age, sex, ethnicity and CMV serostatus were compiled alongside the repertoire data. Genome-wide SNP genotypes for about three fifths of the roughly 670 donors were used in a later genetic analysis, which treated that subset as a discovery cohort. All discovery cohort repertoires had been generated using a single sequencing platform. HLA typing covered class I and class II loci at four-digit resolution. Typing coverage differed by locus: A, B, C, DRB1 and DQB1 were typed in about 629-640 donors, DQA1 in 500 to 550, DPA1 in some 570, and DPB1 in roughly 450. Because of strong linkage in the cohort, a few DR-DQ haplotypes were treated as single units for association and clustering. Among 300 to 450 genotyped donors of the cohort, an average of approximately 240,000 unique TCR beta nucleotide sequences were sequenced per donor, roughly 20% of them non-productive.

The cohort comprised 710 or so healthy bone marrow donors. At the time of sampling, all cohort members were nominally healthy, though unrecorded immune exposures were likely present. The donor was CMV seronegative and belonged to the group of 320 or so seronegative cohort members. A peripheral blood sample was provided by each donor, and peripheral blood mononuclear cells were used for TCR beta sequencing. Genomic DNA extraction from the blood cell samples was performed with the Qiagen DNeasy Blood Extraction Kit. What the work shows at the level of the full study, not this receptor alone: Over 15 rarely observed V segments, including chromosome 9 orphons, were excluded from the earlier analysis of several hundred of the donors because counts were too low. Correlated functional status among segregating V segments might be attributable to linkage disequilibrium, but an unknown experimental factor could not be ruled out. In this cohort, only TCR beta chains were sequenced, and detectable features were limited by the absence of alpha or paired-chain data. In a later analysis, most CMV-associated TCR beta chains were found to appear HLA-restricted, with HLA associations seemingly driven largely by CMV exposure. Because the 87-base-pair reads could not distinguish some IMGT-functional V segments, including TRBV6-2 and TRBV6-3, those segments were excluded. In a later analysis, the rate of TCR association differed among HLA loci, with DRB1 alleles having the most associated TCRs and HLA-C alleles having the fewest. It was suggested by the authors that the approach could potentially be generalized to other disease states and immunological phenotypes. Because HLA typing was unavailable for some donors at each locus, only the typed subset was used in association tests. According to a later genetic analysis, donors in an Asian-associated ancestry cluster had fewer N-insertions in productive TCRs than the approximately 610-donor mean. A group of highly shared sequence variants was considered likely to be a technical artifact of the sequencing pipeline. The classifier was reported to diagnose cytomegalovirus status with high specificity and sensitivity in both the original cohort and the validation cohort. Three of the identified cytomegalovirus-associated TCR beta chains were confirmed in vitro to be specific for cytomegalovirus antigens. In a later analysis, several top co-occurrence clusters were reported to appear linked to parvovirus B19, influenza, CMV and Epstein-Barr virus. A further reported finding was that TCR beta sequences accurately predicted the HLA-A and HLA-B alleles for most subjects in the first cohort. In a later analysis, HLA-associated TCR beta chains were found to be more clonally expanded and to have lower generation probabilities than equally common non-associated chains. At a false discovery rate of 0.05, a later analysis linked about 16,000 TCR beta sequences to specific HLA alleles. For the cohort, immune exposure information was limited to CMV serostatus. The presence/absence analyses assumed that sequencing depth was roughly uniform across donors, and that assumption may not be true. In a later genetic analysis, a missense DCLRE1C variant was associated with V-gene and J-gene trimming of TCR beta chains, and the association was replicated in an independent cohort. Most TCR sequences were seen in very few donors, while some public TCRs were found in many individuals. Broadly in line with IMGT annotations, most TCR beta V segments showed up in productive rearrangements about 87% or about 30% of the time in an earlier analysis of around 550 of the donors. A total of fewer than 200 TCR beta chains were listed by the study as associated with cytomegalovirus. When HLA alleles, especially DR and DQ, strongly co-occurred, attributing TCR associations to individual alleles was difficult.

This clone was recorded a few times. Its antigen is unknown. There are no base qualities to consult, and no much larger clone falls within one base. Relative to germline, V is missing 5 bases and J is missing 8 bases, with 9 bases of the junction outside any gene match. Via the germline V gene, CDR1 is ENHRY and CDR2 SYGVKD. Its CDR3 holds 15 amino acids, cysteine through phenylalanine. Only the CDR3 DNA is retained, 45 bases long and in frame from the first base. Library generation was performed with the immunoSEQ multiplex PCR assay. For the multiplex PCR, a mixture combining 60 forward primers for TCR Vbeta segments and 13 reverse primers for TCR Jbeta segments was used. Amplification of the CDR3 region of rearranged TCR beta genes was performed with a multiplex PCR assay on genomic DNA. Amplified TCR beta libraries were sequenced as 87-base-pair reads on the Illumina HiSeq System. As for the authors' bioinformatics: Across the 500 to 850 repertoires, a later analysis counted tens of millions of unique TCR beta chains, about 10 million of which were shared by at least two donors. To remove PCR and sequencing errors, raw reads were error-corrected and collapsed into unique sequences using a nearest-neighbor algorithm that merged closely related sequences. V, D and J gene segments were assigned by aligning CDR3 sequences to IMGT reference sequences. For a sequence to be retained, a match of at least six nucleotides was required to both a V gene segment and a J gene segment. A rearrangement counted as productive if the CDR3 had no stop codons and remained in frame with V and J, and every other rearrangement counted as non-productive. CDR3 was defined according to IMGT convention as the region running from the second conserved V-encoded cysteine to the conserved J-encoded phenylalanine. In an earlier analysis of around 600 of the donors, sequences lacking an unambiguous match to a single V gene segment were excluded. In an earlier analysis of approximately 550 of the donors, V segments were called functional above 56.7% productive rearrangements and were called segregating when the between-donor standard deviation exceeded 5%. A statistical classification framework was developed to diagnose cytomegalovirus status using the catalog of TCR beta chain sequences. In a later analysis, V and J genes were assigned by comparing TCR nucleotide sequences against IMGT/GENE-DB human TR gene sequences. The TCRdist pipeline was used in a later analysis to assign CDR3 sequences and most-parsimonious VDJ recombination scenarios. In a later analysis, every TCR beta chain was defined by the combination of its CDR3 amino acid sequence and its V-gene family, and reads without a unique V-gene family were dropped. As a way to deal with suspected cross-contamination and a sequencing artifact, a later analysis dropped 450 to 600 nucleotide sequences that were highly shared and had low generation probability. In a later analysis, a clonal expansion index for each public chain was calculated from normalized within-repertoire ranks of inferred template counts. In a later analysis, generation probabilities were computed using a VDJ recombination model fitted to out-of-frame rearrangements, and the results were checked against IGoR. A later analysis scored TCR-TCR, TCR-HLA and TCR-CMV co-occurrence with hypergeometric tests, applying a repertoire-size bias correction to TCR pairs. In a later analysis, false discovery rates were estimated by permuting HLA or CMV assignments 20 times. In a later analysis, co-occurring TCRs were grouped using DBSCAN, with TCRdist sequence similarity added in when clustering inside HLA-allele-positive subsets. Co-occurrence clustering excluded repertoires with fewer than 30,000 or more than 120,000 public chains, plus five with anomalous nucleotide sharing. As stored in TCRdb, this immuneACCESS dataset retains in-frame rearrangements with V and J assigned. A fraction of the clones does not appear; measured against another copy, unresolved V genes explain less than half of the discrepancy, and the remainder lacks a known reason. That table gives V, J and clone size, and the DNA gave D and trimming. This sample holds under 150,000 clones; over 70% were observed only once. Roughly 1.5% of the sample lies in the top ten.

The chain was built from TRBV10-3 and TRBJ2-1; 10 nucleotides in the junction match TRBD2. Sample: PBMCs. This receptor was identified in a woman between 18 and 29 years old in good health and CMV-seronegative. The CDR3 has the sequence CAISFSGGFFDEQFF. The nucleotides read TGTGCCATCAGTTTTAGCGGGGGGTTCTTCGATGAGCAGTTCTTC.